A single sample gave rise to the 31 T cell receptor beta chains below, sequenced in a study of Ad26.COV2.S vaccination and SARS-CoV-2 variants. Generated by immunoSEQ multiplex PCR, the TCRdb table keeps only in-frame clones and is missing some. The sample includes roughly 320,000 clones, about nine tenths of them seen just once. Stated treatment: around 19 received Ad26.COV2.S at low or high dose, single or two shots; several received placebo; per-sample allocation not given. Specimens were obtained on day 63 following the first vaccine or placebo injection. Sequencing used peripheral blood, obtained in a trial of Ad26.COV2.S vaccine versus placebo. The receptors were sampled from a person aged 18 to 59 who received the Ad26.COV2.S COVID-19 vaccine or a placebo.

As regards this clone: This CDR3 fails to terminate in the conserved phenylalanine or tryptophan, so it likely reflects a read error. The DNA is left out, because the CDR3 cannot be placed on it with certainty; the CDR3 is given as TCRdb lists it. The J gene is TRBJ2-3, the V gene TRBV20-1; the table's TRBD1 call for D was not verified on the DNA. CDR1 is DFQATT, CDR2 SNEGSKA, per germline (reference sequence). The CDR3 is made up of 11 amino acids, end residues included. The CDR3 loop is CSAHRQGSQIL.

This chain joins TRBV5-8 and TRBJ1-2; D is ambiguous. This CDR3 comprises 15 residues. The germline V gene encodes CDR1 SGHTS and CDR2 YDEGEE. The V gene lost 0 bases and the J gene lost 4 bases, with 13 bases spanning the gap. The CDR3 DNA sequence: TGTGCCAGCAGCTTGGGGCTGGGGATATCCTATGGCTACACCTTC. It codes for CASSLGLGISYGYTF.

V and J are TRBV5-5 and TRBJ1-1; D is perhaps TRBD1 (5 bases). Trimming cost V 7 bases and J 1 base, with 17 bases left between them. CDR3 size: 15 residues. The germline CDR1 and CDR2 sequences are SGHKS and YYEKEE (reference sequence). CDR3 bases: TGTGCCAGCTCAAGCCCGGGGCAGCCGAACACTGAAGCTTTCTTT. It translates to CASSSPGQPNTEAFF.

The J gene is TRBJ1-2, the V gene TRBV9; TRBD1 might be the D (5 bases). Germline loops: CDR1 SGDLS, CDR2 YYNGEE. V was trimmed by 0 bases and J by 5 bases, leaving 8 bases between them. The CDR3 sequence is 13 residues long. CDR3 sequence: CASSVETDYGYTF. The CDR3 DNA is TGTGCCAGCAGCGTAGAGACAGATTATGGCTACACCTTC.

The rearrangement links TRBV11-1 to TRBJ2-7; TRBD1 is a possible D gene (7 bases). V shed 5 bases and J shed 7 bases, with 9 bases lying between them. Looked up from germline, CDR1 is SGHAT and CDR2 is FQDESV (reference sequence). The CDR3 runs 11 residues. The CDR3 loop reads CASSAGGEQYF. DNA of the CDR3: TGTGCCAGCAGCGCAGGGGGGGAGCAGTACTTC.

V is TRBV2 and J is TRBJ1-1, with a tentative D call TRBD1 (6 bases). The germline V gene has CDR1 SNHLY and CDR2 FYNNEI. Trimming removed 5 bases from V and 4 bases from J, with 14 bases in between. This CDR3 contains 14 residues. The CDR3 region is CASSPDRGGTEAFF. The CDR3 bases are TGTGCCAGCAGTCCGGACAGAGGGGGCACTGAAGCTTTCTTT.

The rearrangement joins TRBV20-1 to TRBJ2-1, with 7 bases that match TRBD1. This CDR3 is 15 amino acids long. Germline V gene lookup returns CDR1 DFQATT and CDR2 SNEGSKA (reference sequence). The ends lost 3 bases at V and 0 bases at J; junction bases unmatched: 5. This CDR3 is CSASRGPLSYNEQFF. CDR3 DNA sequence: TGCAGTGCTAGTAGGGGGCCACTCTCCTACAATGAGCAGTTCTTC.

The chain employs TRBV4-3 and TRBJ1-4; D possibly corresponds to TRBD1 (5 bases). The germline gives CDR1 LGHNA, CDR2 YSLEER. The CDR3 extends over 15 amino acids. Trimming left V 4 bases short and J 3 bases short, with 12 bases between. The CDR3 DNA reads TGCGCCAGCAGCCCGATGGGGGTACCTAATGAAAAACTGTTTTTT. Its protein product is CASSPMGVPNEKLFF.

With regard to this clone: One end of the junction varies from germline; a read error may be responsible. This chain uses TRBV7-3 with TRBJ1-3; TRBD1 aligns across 8 bases. The CDR3 loop spans 15 amino acids. Germline assignment: CDR1 SGHTA and CDR2 FQGTGA. The CDR3 nucleotides are TGTGCCAGCAGCATAACAGGGGGCTCTGGAAACACCATATATTTT. This translates into CASSITGGSGNTIYF. The variable domain in full, completed from reference TRBV7-3 and TRBJ1-3, reads GAGVSQTPSNKVTEKGKYVELRCDPISGHTALYWYRQSLGQGPEFLIYFQGTGAADDSGLPNDRFFAVRPEGSVSTLKIQRTERGDSAVYLCASSITGGSGNTIYFGEGSWLTVV.

J is TRBJ1-1 and V is TRBV4-1; D is ambiguous. The CDR3 is 15 residues long. Germline V gives CDR1 MGHRA, CDR2 YSYEKL. V was clipped by 2 bases and J by 7 bases, with 17 bases between them. The CDR3 here is CASSQLVGQKVEAFF. As DNA, the CDR3 is TGCGCCAGCAGCCAACTAGTAGGGCAGAAAGTTGAAGCTTTCTTT.

This chain joins TRBV7-3 and TRBJ1-1; 8 bases map to TRBD1. The CDR3 contains 14 residues. The V gene's germline CDR1 is SGHTA and CDR2 FQGTGA. V lost 6 bases, J lost 1 base, and 4 bases stayed unmatched. The CDR3 here is CASRSQGANTEAFF. The CDR3 bases are TGTGCCAGCAGATCTCAGGGGGCGAACACTGAAGCTTTCTTT.

The V call is TRBV10-3, the J call TRBJ2-5; D is possibly TRBD1 or TRBD2 (5 bases each). V was trimmed by 3 bases and J by 5 bases, leaving 16 bases between them. CDR1 and CDR2 (germline): ENHRY, SYGVKD. The CDR3 length is 15 residues. CDR3 DNA: TGTGCCATCAGTGAACCCGGGACCAGGAGGGAGACCCAGTACTTC. Amino acid sequence: CAISEPGTRRETQYF.

This rearrangement joins TRBV27 to TRBJ2-5; no firm D call. The CDR3 extends over 13 amino acids. Germline lookup yields CDR1 MNHEY and CDR2 SMNVEV (reference sequence). V dropped 8 bases and J dropped 3 bases, with 13 bases sitting between them. As DNA, the CDR3 is TGTGCCAGCCGACAAGGATCGGAAGAGACCCAGTACTTC. It yields the protein CASRQGSEETQYF.

For this clone: Additional DNA sequences in this sample encode the identical CDR3. The chain has TRBV6-5 and TRBJ1-5, with 10 bases fitting TRBD1. Per germline, CDR1 MNHEY and CDR2 SVGAGI. The CDR3 has 14 residues. V dropped 6 bases and J dropped 2; count of bases not matched to a gene: 1. The CDR3 sequence is CASSGQGGNQPQHF. Written as DNA, the CDR3 is TGTGCCAGCAGCGGACAGGGGGGCAATCAGCCCCAGCATTTT.

The chain links TRBV9 to TRBJ2-6, with 9 bases identical to TRBD1. Germline trimming cut 2 bases from V and 4 bases from J; bases unmatched to any gene: 7. The CDR3 spans 17 residues. Germline V gives CDR1 SGDLS, CDR2 YYNGEE. CDR3 loop: CASSVSGTGSGANVLTF. The CDR3 DNA reads TGTGCCAGCAGCGTCTCCGGGACAGGGTCCGGGGCCAACGTCCTGACTTTC.

The CDR3 DNA reads as TGTGCCAGCAGCGTAGCGGTCGAGAGAGGTCCTTCCTACAATGAGCAGTTCTTC. Translation gives CASSVAVERGPSYNEQFF. J is TRBJ2-1 and V is TRBV9; D call uncertain. With 0 bases removed from V and 1 base from J, the gap between germline ends came to 17 bases. The CDR3 is made up of 18 amino acids. The germline gives CDR1 SGDLS, CDR2 YYNGEE.

The J gene is TRBJ1-5, the V gene TRBV27; no clear D. CDR1 and CDR2 from the germline V gene are MNHEY and SMNVEV (reference sequence). The V end lost 2 bases, the J end lost 0 bases, and 11 bases lay between the germline ends. CDR3 length equals 16 residues. For the CDR3, the DNA is TGTGCCAGCAGTTTAAAGGGTGGGTATAGCAATCAGCCCCAGCATTTT. This sequence encodes CASSLKGGYSNQPQHF.

This sequence joins TRBV7-6 and TRBJ2-1; no definite D call. Trimming stripped 1 base from V and 7 bases from J, with 11 bases between. Looked up from germline, CDR1 is SGHVS and CDR2 is FNYEAQ. The length of the CDR3 is 14 residues. For the CDR3, the DNA is TGTGCCAGCAGCTTAGTCCCTAGTAGTAATGAGCAGTTCTTC. This encodes CASSLVPSSNEQFF.

This chain connects TRBV24-1 to TRBJ2-5; no clear D. The CDR3 totals 12 residues. Germline values: CDR1 KGHDR, CDR2 SFDVKD. Trimming left V 3 bases short and J 5 bases short, with 6 bases between. This CDR3 is CATSDVGETQYF. Here the CDR3 DNA reads TGTGCCACCAGTGATGTAGGGGAGACCCAGTACTTC.

This clone was counted only a few times. This chain links TRBV6-1 with TRBJ1-5; D is uncertain. Looked up from germline, CDR1 is MNHNS and CDR2 is SASEGT. The CDR3 totals 14 residues. V lost 2 bases to trimming and J lost 3 bases, with 8 bases between them. The CDR3 region has the DNA TGTGCCAGCAGTGAATTACACTACAATCAGCCCCAGCATTTT. As protein: CASSELHYNQPQHF.

The chain couples TRBV27 to TRBJ2-7; 7 nucleotides align to TRBD2. Germline lookup yields CDR1 MNHEY and CDR2 SMNVEV (reference sequence). The trim removed 0 bases at V and 5 bases at J, leaving 7 bases unmatched. This CDR3 is built from 15 residues. The DNA for the CDR3 is TGTGCCAGCAGTTTATCCCCCGGGGGGATAAACGAGCAGTACTTC. It codes for CASSLSPGGINEQYF.

This chain joins TRBV9 and TRBJ1-2; 7 positions match TRBD1. Germline loops: CDR1 SGDLS, CDR2 YYNGEE. Germline trimming cut 4 bases from V and 0 bases from J; bases unmatched to any gene: 6. This CDR3 comprises 15 residues. CDR3 region: CASSLRQGSNYGYTF. The CDR3 region has the DNA TGTGCCAGCAGCCTCAGACAGGGATCTAACTATGGCTACACCTTC.

This sequence joins TRBV12-3 or TRBV12-4 and TRBJ2-1, with D possibly TRBD1 on 5 matching bases. V was cut by 6 bases and J by 7 bases, with 7 bases left in between. The CDR3 sequence is 11 residues long. The CDR3 DNA sequence: TGTGCCAGCAGAAGGGGTAATGAGCAGTTCTTC. This encodes CASRRGNEQFF.

The gene calls are TRBV11-1 and TRBJ1-2; 7 bases are shared with TRBD1. V dropped 1 base and J dropped 5; count of bases not matched to a gene: 10. The CDR3 length is 16 residues. In germline, CDR1 is SGHAT, CDR2 FQDESV (reference sequence). The CDR3 DNA is TGTGCCAGCAGCTTAGACCGGGACAGATTTCCTTATGGCTACACCTTC. This encodes CASSLDRDRFPYGYTF.

With respect to this clone: Different DNA sequences within this sample yield the same CDR3. The CDR3 coding sequence is TGTGCCAGTAGTATCGAGGGGCCAGATACGCAGTATTTT. This encodes CASSIEGPDTQYF. The chain uses TRBV19 and TRBJ2-3, with D perhaps being TRBD1 or TRBD2 (5 bases each). V was pared by 3 bases and J by 4 bases, with 8 bases between. The CDR3 is 13 residues long. CDR1 LNHDA and CDR2 SQIVND come from the germline V gene (reference sequence).

The chain couples TRBV11-3 to TRBJ2-3, with a weak D call TRBD2 (6 bases). Germline CDR1 reads SGHNT; CDR2 reads YENEEA. This CDR3 contains 16 residues. Trimming took 2 bases from V and 3 from J, leaving 15 bases between them. Here the CDR3 reads CASSLSVGGGTDTQYF. CDR3 DNA sequence: TGTGCCAGCAGCTTAAGTGTGGGGGGAGGTACAGATACGCAGTATTTT.

The gene calls are TRBV4-1 and TRBJ2-1; 8 bases fit TRBD1. The ends lost 3 bases at V and 3 bases at J; junction bases unmatched: 10. This CDR3 has 17 residues. CDR1 and CDR2 (germline): MGHRA, YSYEKL. In nucleotides, the CDR3 is TGCGCCAGCAGCCAGCACCTATTGGGACAGGACTACAATGAGCAGTTCTTC. Protein product: CASSQHLLGQDYNEQFF.

The chain uses TRBV6-2 or TRBV6-3 and TRBJ2-1; TRBD1 agrees at 10 bases. There are 15 residues in the CDR3. Germline CDR1 is MNHEY and CDR2 is SVGEGT. With V trimmed by 1 base and J by 6 bases, 3 bases remained unmatched. The CDR3 loop reads CASSYLGQGSNEQFF. CDR3 nucleotides: TGTGCCAGCAGTTACTTGGGACAGGGGTCCAATGAGCAGTTCTTC.

This clone was found once. The genes are TRBV11-3 and TRBJ2-1; no clear D. Germline assignment: CDR1 SGHNT and CDR2 YENEEA. The CDR3 covers 11 residues. Trimming took off 5 bases at V and 11 bases at J, with 10 bases between the two ends. The CDR3 loop reads CASSLGPKQFF. As DNA, the CDR3 is TGTGCCAGCAGCCTTGGGCCAAAGCAGTTCTTC.

This clone was counted a single time. The rearrangement joins TRBV20-1 to TRBJ2-7; 12 nucleotides agree with TRBD2. Trimming cost V 3 bases and J 8 bases; bases outside gene matches: 17. The CDR3 sequence is 17 residues long. The germline gives CDR1 DFQATT, CDR2 SNEGSKA (reference sequence). CDR3 residues: CSASGRGSSGGGSKQYF. The CDR3, as DNA: TGCAGTGCTAGTGGTCGAGGATCTAGCGGGGGGGGTAGCAAGCAGTACTTC.

The rearrangement joins TRBV7-2 to TRBJ1-2, with a possible D match to TRBD1 (6 bases). Germline V gene data show CDR1 as SGHTA and CDR2 as FQGNSA. V was pared by 2 bases and J by 6 bases, with 10 bases between. This CDR3 region has 13 residues. CDR3 region: CASSLQGRDGYTF. CDR3 DNA: TGTGCCAGCAGCTTACAGGGGAGGGATGGCTACACCTTC.